The 23 T cell receptor beta chains below all came from one sample that was sequenced in a study of blood T cell repertoires in COVID-19. Sequenced by immunoSEQ multiplex PCR; TCRdb stores in-frame clones only, minus some. The data contain about 240,000 clones, around 88% of them singletons. Sequencing input: PBMCs or T cells enriched from blood (not recorded which). These receptors all come from a middle-aged woman with acute COVID-19.

This clone was seen a few times. V is TRBV11-3 and J is TRBJ2-7; the D gene is possibly TRBD1 (5 bases). V was clipped by 2 bases and J by 0 bases, with 11 bases between them. CDR3 length equals 15 residues. Germline V gene data show CDR1 as SGHNT and CDR2 as YENEEA. The CDR3 nucleotides read TGTGCCAGCAGCTTATTGACAGAGAGCTCCTACGAGCAGTACTTC. This encodes CASSLLTESSYEQYF.

The chain combines TRBV2 with TRBJ1-2; D unresolved. Germline CDR1 reads SNHLY; CDR2 reads FYNNEI. The CDR3 has 12 residues. The V end was cut by 4 bases, the J end by 4 bases, with 7 bases between. The CDR3 is CASSGTVYGYTF. DNA of the CDR3: TGTGCCAGCAGTGGAACAGTCTATGGCTACACCTTC.

The chain employs TRBV6-4 and TRBJ1-2, with D tentatively TRBD1 (5 bases). V shed 0 bases and J shed 8 bases, with 13 bases lying between them. The CDR3 sequence is 14 residues long. CDR1 MRHNA and CDR2 SNTAGT come from the germline V gene. CDR3 region: CASSDSRRGDGYTF. CDR3 DNA sequence: TGTGCCAGCAGTGACTCCCGCCGCGGGGACGGCTACACCTTC.

This clone was seen once. The chain combines TRBV7-8 with TRBJ2-7; D might be TRBD2 (6 bases). The CDR3 has 16 residues. V lost 5 bases to trimming and J lost 0 bases, with 17 bases between them. From germline, CDR1 is SGHVS and CDR2 FQNEAQ. This CDR3 reads CASSTNIRGSSYEQYF. The DNA of the CDR3 is TGTGCCAGCAGCACTAACATTCGGGGGAGCTCCTACGAGCAGTACTTC.

The rearrangement uses TRBV27 and TRBJ1-1, with 7 nucleotides matching TRBD1. Unmatched junction bases numbered 12, after V lost 2 bases and J lost 3 bases. Germline V gene sequence: CDR1 MNHEY, CDR2 SMNVEV (reference sequence). This CDR3 has 17 residues. The CDR3 sequence is CASSLTPWGQRDTEAFF. In DNA form, the CDR3 reads TGTGCCAGCAGTTTAACCCCTTGGGGACAGCGGGACACTGAAGCTTTCTTT.

The genes are TRBV19 and TRBJ2-3; 9 nucleotides agree with TRBD2. The length of the CDR3 is 17 residues. The trim removed 1 base at V and 6 bases at J, leaving 11 bases unmatched. Germline V lookup: CDR1 LNHDA, CDR2 SQIVND (reference sequence). This CDR3 reads CASSIGDLGTSIDTQYF. The CDR3 DNA sequence: TGTGCCAGTAGTATAGGCGATTTGGGGACTAGCATTGATACGCAGTATTTT.

This chain uses TRBV9 with TRBJ2-1; TRBD2 aligns across 9 bases. The CDR3 length is 16 residues. With 2 bases clipped from V and 6 bases from J, the junction kept 9 bases outside the gene matches. Germline V CDR1 and CDR2: SGDLS, YYNGEE. The CDR3 region is CASSVGSGGRGNEQFF. The CDR3 DNA follows: TGTGCCAGCAGCGTCGGTAGCGGGGGAAGGGGCAATGAGCAGTTCTTC.

The chain combines TRBV7-9 with TRBJ2-7, with TRBD2 matching over 12 bases. Germline values: CDR1 SEHNR, CDR2 FQNEAQ (reference sequence). The CDR3 totals 15 residues. Trimming cost V 5 bases and J 1 base; bases outside gene matches: 3. The CDR3, as DNA: TGTGCCAGCAGCGCGACTAGCGGGAGATCCTACGAGCAGTACTTC. Its translation is CASSATSGRSYEQYF.

The J gene is TRBJ2-5, the V gene TRBV6-2 or TRBV6-3; 9 positions match TRBD1. Unmatched junction bases numbered 5, after V lost 2 bases and J lost 7 bases. This CDR3 contains 14 residues. Germline V gene sequence: CDR1 MNHEY, CDR2 SVGEGT. The CDR3, as DNA: TGTGCCAGCAGTTACCTGGGACAGGGTGGGACCCAGTACTTC. Protein: CASSYLGQGGTQYF.

This clone was seen more than once but under ten times. The chain carries TRBV3-1 (or the pseudogene TRBV3-2) and TRBJ1-5; D is undetermined. The CDR3 spans 14 residues. Germline V lookup: CDR1 LGHDT, CDR2 YNNKEL (reference sequence). Trimming left V 1 base short and J 0 bases short, with 4 bases between. The CDR3 reads CASSQGLSNQPQHF. The CDR3 region has the DNA TGTGCCAGCAGCCAAGGACTTAGCAATCAGCCCCAGCATTTT.

The chain recombines TRBV5-4 with TRBJ2-2; 8 bases align to TRBD2. Germline V gene sequence: CDR1 SGHNT, CDR2 YYREEE (reference sequence). The CDR3 loop spans 16 amino acids. V gave up 0 bases and J gave up 4 bases; unmatched junction bases: 5. Written as DNA, the CDR3 is TGTGCCAGCAGCTTGGGGGGTGCGGGAGGCACCGGGGAGCTGTTTTTT. It codes for CASSLGGAGGTGELFF.

The chain is built from TRBV4-1 and TRBJ1-1; no firm D call. In germline, CDR1 is MGHRA, CDR2 YSYEKL. V was cut by 1 base and J by 8 bases, with 17 bases left in between. This CDR3 contains 15 residues. The CDR3 reads CASSQVGLGKAEAFF. CDR3 DNA: TGCGCCAGCAGCCAAGTCGGCCTAGGAAAGGCGGAAGCTTTCTTT.

This rearrangement joins TRBV3-1 (or the pseudogene TRBV3-2) to TRBJ2-7, with 8 bases fitting TRBD1. V was pared by 1 base and J by 2 bases, with 4 bases of the junction left unmatched. Germline CDR1 and CDR2: LGHDT and YNNKEL (reference sequence). CDR3 size: 15 residues. CDR3 in DNA: TGTGCCAGCAGCCAAGGTCCACAGGGGGCCTACGAGCAGTACTTC. Protein: CASSQGPQGAYEQYF.

This chain joins TRBV6-5 and TRBJ1-5, with 7 nucleotides matching TRBD1. This CDR3 comprises 15 residues. Germline V gives CDR1 MNHEY, CDR2 SVGAGI. V shed 6 bases, J shed 0 bases, and the junction held 5 bases outside the gene matches. CDR3 nucleotides: TGTGCCAGCAGAACAGGGGTCAATAGCAATCAGCCCCAGCATTTT. Protein product: CASRTGVNSNQPQHF.

CDR3 nucleotide sequence: TGTGCCAGCAGCCGGACTAGCGGGAACAATGAGCAGTTCTTC. Translating gives CASSRTSGNNEQFF. The chain couples TRBV5-4 to TRBJ2-1; TRBD2 agrees at 12 bases. The J segment lost 5 bases and the V segment lost 4 bases, leaving 1 base of the junction unmatched. Germline values: CDR1 SGHNT, CDR2 YYREEE (reference sequence). This CDR3 has 14 amino acids.

The rearrangement uses TRBV6-1 and TRBJ2-1; 7 nucleotides line up with TRBD2. The CDR3 is made up of 19 amino acids. Germline CDR1 reads MNHNS; CDR2 reads SASEGT. V shed 0 bases, J shed 5 bases, and the junction held 16 bases outside the gene matches. The CDR3 nucleotides read TGTGCCAGCAGTGAAGCGATTGACGCCAACGGGAGGTGGGACAATGAGCAGTTCTTC. It yields the protein CASSEAIDANGRWDNEQFF.

This sequence joins TRBV27 and TRBJ2-7; D may be TRBD2 (6 bases). V lost 0 bases to trimming and J lost 4 bases, with 16 bases between them. The CDR3 consists of 16 residues. Germline CDR1 is MNHEY and CDR2 is SMNVEV (reference sequence). The CDR3: CASSLSTGEVPYEQYF. The CDR3 DNA follows: TGTGCCAGCAGTTTATCGACGGGGGAGGTTCCGTACGAGCAGTACTTC.

The V and J genes are TRBV28 and TRBJ2-3, with TRBD2 matching 8 bases. Germline V gene sequence: CDR1 MDHEN, CDR2 SYDVKM. This CDR3 is 18 amino acids long. V lost 3 bases, J lost 8 bases, and 19 bases stayed unmatched. The CDR3 DNA is TGTGCCAGCAGTTTCTTCCCAGGGACTAGGTTAGGTCTGGGTACGCAGTATTTT. As protein: CASSFFPGTRLGLGTQYF.

In its sample, this clone was seen a few times. In the same sample, other DNA sequences code for this CDR3. The gene calls are TRBV19 and TRBJ2-7; 12 nucleotides align to TRBD2. V lost 4 bases, J lost 0 bases, and 7 bases stayed unmatched. The CDR3 is 17 amino acids. CDR1 and CDR2 from the germline V gene are LNHDA and SQIVND (reference sequence). This chain's CDR3 is CASSTSGLAGSSYEQYF. CDR3 in DNA: TGTGCCAGTAGTACATCTGGACTAGCGGGGAGCTCCTACGAGCAGTACTTC.

The J gene is TRBJ2-1, the V gene TRBV29-1; D gene unclear. With 1 base removed from V and 6 bases from J, the gap between germline ends came to 10 bases. Germline CDR1 is SQVTM and CDR2 is ANQGSEA. The CDR3 is 13 amino acids. The CDR3 reads CSVEATVGNEQFF. The CDR3 DNA sequence: TGCAGCGTTGAAGCCACCGTCGGCAATGAGCAGTTCTTC.

The chain employs TRBV12-3 or TRBV12-4 and TRBJ1-2; D unclear. Trimming left V 5 bases short and J 0 bases short, with 7 bases between. The CDR3 spans 13 residues. The CDR3 loop is CASSELPNYGYTF. The CDR3 DNA reads TGTGCCAGCAGTGAGTTACCTAACTATGGCTACACCTTC.

The chain couples TRBV14 to TRBJ2-1, with 14 bases fitting TRBD2. CDR1 and CDR2 from the germline V gene are SGHDN and FVKESK. The CDR3 spans 17 residues. After removal of 6 bases from V and 4 bases from J, the junction contained 8 bases not matched to a gene. DNA for the CDR3: TGTGCCAGCAGTCCTATCCGACTAGCGGGAGGGTACAATGAGCAGTTCTTC. Residues: CASSPIRLAGGYNEQFF. Filled out from reference TRBV14 and TRBJ2-1, the complete variable domain reads EAGVTQFPSHSVIEKGQTVTLRCDPISGHDNLYWYRRVMGKEIKFLLHFVKESKQDESGMPNNRFLAERTGGTYSTLKVQPAELEDSGVYFCASSPIRLAGGYNEQFFGPGTRLTVL.

The chain recombines TRBV7-6 with TRBJ2-1, with 11 positions matching TRBD2. The V gene end was trimmed by 2 bases and the J gene end by 4 bases; junction bases not matched to a gene: 4. CDR1 is SGHVS, CDR2 FNYEAQ, per germline. The CDR3 sequence is 16 residues long. This CDR3 is CASSLTSGSPYNEQFF. The CDR3 nucleotides read TGTGCCAGCAGCTTAACTAGCGGGAGCCCTTACAATGAGCAGTTCTTC.